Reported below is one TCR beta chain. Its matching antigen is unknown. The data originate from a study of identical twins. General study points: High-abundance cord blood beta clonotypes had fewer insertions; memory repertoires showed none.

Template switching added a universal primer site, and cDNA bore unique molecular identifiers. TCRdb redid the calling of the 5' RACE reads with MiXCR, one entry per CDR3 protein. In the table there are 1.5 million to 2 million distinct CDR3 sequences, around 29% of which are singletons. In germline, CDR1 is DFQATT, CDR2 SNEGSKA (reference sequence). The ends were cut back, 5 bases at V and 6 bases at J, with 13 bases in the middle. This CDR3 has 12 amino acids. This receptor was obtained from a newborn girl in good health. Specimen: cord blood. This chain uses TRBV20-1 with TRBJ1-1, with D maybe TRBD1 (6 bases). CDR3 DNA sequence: TGCAGTGCTGCGAACAGGGTCGCTGAAGCTTTCTTT. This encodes CSAANRVAEAFF.